The rows below give T cell receptor beta chains drawn from one sample of a study of blood T cell repertoires in COVID-19. Libraries were prepared by immunoSEQ multiplex PCR; TCRdb keeps only in-frame clonotypes and omits some of them. The sample shows 250,000 to 300,000 clones, 90% of them seen only once. Sequencing was performed on PBMCs or T cells enriched from blood (not recorded which). Receptors were obtained from a woman in her twenties or thirties who had recovered from COVID-19. CDR3s include the opening cysteine and the closing phenylalanine or tryptophan. D genes are given only for firm matches. Where a row states a size, it is once, few, many or the class of an expanded clone; other rows omit it.

D gene	J gene	V gene	clone size	CDR3 DNA	CDR3 protein
NA	TRBJ1-4	TRBV6-5	NA	TGTGCCAGCAGGGCCCGGGTCGAAAAACTGTTTTTT	CASRARVEKLFF
NA	TRBJ2-7	TRBV19	NA	TGTGCCAGTAGTATCAAGCTCTACGAGCAGTACTTC	CASSIKLYEQYF
TRBD1	TRBJ2-4	TRBV28	NA	TGTGCCAGCAGGGAACCCGGGACAGCTAAAAACATTCAGTACTTC	CASREPGTAKNIQYF
NA	TRBJ2-7	TRBV7-2	NA	TGTGCCAGCAGCTTAACGAGCGGCGCCTCCTACGAGCAGTACTTC	CASSLTSGASYEQYF
TRBD2	TRBJ2-1	TRBV28	NA	TGTGCCAGCAGTCTGCTAGCGGGGGGGGAAAATGAGCAGTTCTTC	CASSLLAGGENEQFF
NA	TRBJ1-6	TRBV11-2	once	TGTGCCAGCAGCTTAGATAACAGGGCCATTAATTCACCCCTCCACTTT	CASSLDNRAINSPLHF
TRBD1	TRBJ2-7	TRBV7-2	once	TGTGCCAGCAGCCGGGACAGGGTAGGGGAGCAGTACTTC	CASSRDRVGEQYF
TRBD1	TRBJ1-5	TRBV6-5	NA	TGTGCCAGCAGGGACAGGGAAAATAGCAATCAGCCCCAGCATTTT	CASRDRENSNQPQHF
NA	TRBJ1-2	TRBV13	NA	TGTGCCAGCGTGGCGGTTGGAAAATCTGCCTATGGCTACACCTTC	CASVAVGKSAYGYTF
TRBD2	TRBJ2-7	TRBV5-4	NA	TGTGCCAGCAGCAAGGGACTAGCGATTTACGAGCAGTACTTC	CASSKGLAIYEQYF
NA	TRBJ1-4	TRBV9	NA	TGTGCCAGCAGCGTGGGGGGAACTACTAATGAAAAACTGTTTTTT	CASSVGGTTNEKLFF
TRBD2	TRBJ2-3	TRBV7-9	NA	TGTGCCAGCAGCCGGGGGACTAGCGACGGGGACACAGATACGCAGTATTTT	CASSRGTSDGDTDTQYF
TRBD2	TRBJ2-7	TRBV27	NA	TGTGCCAGCACTACTTCGGGGACTAGCCTGTGGGAGCAGTACTTC	CASTTSGTSLWEQYF
NA	TRBJ1-5	TRBV25-1	NA	TGTGCCAGCAGCGCGGGGAACAATCAGCCCCAGCATTTT	CASSAGNNQPQHF
NA	TRBJ1-2	TRBV16	NA	TGTGCCAGCAGCCAAGGAGCTCAGAGCTACACCTTC	CASSQGAQSYTF
NA	TRBJ2-5	TRBV3-1/TRBV3-2	NA	TGTGCCAGCAGACCCGCAGGGGGGAGGACCCAGTACTTC	CASRPAGGRTQYF
NA	TRBJ1-3	TRBV15	NA	TGTGCCACCAGCAGTGGGGGGTTTGGAAACACCATATATTTT	CATSSGGFGNTIYF
TRBD2	TRBJ2-3	TRBV6-5	NA	TGTGCCAGCAGATCGACTAGCGGGAAACATACGCAGTATTTT	CASRSTSGKHTQYF
TRBD1	TRBJ2-1	TRBV19	NA	TGTGCCAGTAGTCCAGGGGACAGCTACAATGAGCAGTTCTTC	CASSPGDSYNEQFF
NA	TRBJ2-7	TRBV6-1	once	TGTGCCAGCAGTAAAGCCGACAGAATTAACGAGCAGTACTTC	CASSKADRINEQYF
TRBD2	TRBJ2-5	TRBV7-9	NA	TGTGCCAGCAGCTCCACCGCGGGACTAGCAGAGACCCAGTACTTC	CASSSTAGLAETQYF
NA	TRBJ2-7	TRBV5-4	NA	TGTGCCAGCAGCGACACCTACGAGCAGTACTTC	CASSDTYEQYF
NA	TRBJ2-4	TRBV2	NA	TGTGCCAGCAGTGAACTCTCGAACATTCAGTACTTC	CASSELSNIQYF
TRBD1	TRBJ1-5	TRBV10-3	NA	TGTGCCATCAGTGACCCGGACAGGGGAGATGGCAATCAGCCCCAGCATTTT	CAISDPDRGDGNQPQHF
NA	TRBJ2-1	TRBV29-1	NA	TGCAGCGTTGAAGGCGGAAGGGAGCAGTTCTTC	CSVEGGREQFF
NA	TRBJ1-5	TRBV9	NA	TGTGCCAGCAGCCACATGGAGCCCCAGCATTTT	CASSHMEPQHF
TRBD2	TRBJ2-1	TRBV7-3	NA	TGTGCCAGCAGCTTCGTCCCGGGACTAGCGGGCGTAGACAATGAGCAGTTCTTC	CASSFVPGLAGVDNEQFF
TRBD2	TRBJ2-7	TRBV6-1	NA	TGTGCCAGCAGTGTGCAAGGGGCGGGGGGATACTACGAGCAGTACTTC	CASSVQGAGGYYEQYF
TRBD2	TRBJ2-3	TRBV5-8	NA	TGTGCCAGCAGCCGACTAGCGGGAGGTTTGTCAGATACGCAGTATTTT	CASSRLAGGLSDTQYF
TRBD1	TRBJ1-2	TRBV5-4	NA	TGTGCCAGCAGCTTGGGATCGGGGACAGGGGTTAACTATGGCTACACCTTC	CASSLGSGTGVNYGYTF
NA	TRBJ2-4	TRBV20-1	NA	TGCAGTGCTAGTCTAGCCAAAAACATTCAGTACTTC	CSASLAKNIQYF
TRBD1	TRBJ1-2	TRBV14	NA	TGTGCCAGCAGCCGCTTCGACAGGGTTGATGGCTACACCTTC	CASSRFDRVDGYTF
TRBD1	TRBJ2-1	TRBV24-1	NA	TGTGCCACCGGGGACAGCTCCTACAATGAGCAGTTCTTC	CATGDSSYNEQFF
TRBD1	TRBJ1-1	TRBV10-3	NA	TGTGCCATCAGTGAGTCATGGACAGGTGAAGCTTTCTTT	CAISESWTGEAFF
TRBD1	TRBJ2-1	TRBV30	once	TGTGCCTGGAGTCCCCCCGCCGGACAGGGATCCTACAATGAGCAGTTCTTC	CAWSPPAGQGSYNEQFF